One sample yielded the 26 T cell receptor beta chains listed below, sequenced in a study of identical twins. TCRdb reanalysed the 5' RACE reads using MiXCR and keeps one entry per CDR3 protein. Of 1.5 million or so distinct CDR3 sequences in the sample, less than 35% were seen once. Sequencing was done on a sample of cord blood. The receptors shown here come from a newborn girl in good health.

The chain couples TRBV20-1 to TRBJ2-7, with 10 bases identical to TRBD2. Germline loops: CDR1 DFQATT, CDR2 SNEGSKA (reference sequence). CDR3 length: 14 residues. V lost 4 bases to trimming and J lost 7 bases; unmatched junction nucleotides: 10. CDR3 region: CSAKSGREINEQYF. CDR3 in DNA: TGCAGTGCTAAAAGCGGGAGGGAAATCAATGAGCAGTACTTC.

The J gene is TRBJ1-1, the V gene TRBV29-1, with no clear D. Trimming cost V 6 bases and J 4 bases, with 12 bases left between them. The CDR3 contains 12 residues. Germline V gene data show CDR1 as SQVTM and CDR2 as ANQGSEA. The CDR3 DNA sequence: TGCAGCGTCCGGACGGGGAGCACTGAAGCTTTCTTT. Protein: CSVRTGSTEAFF. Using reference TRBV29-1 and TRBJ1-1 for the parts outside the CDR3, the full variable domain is SAVISQKPSRDICQRGTSLTIQCQVDSQVTMMFWYRQQPGQSLTLIATANQGSEATYESGFVIDKFPISRPNLTFSTLTVSNMSPEDSSIYLCSVRTGSTEAFFGQGTRLTVV.

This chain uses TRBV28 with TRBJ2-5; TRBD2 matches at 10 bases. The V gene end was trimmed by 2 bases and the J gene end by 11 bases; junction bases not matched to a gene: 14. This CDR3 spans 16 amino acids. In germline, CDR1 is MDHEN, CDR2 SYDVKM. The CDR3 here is CASSLQGLAAYNEQYF. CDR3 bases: TGTGCCAGCAGTTTACAAGGACTAGCGGCCTACAATGAGCAGTACTTC.

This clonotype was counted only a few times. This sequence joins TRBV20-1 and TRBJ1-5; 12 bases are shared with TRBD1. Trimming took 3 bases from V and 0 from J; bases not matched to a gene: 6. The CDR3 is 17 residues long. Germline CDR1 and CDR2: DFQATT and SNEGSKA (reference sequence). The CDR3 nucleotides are TGCAGTGCTAGGGGACAGGGGGCGGCCTATAGCAATCAGCCCCAGCATTTT. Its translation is CSARGQGAAYSNQPQHF.

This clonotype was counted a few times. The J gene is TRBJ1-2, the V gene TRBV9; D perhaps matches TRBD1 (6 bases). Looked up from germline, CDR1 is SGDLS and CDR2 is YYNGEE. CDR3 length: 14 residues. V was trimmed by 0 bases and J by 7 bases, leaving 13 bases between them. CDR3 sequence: CASSVADRTGGYTF. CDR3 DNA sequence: TGTGCCAGCAGCGTAGCCGACAGGACGGGTGGCTACACCTTC.

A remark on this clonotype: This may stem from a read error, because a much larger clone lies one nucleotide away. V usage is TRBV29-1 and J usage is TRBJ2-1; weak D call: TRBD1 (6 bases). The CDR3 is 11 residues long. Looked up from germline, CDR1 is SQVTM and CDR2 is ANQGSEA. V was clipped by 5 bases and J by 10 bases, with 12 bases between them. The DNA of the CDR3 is TGCAGCGTTATCAGGGGAAGCGAGCAGTTCTTC. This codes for CSVIRGSEQFF.

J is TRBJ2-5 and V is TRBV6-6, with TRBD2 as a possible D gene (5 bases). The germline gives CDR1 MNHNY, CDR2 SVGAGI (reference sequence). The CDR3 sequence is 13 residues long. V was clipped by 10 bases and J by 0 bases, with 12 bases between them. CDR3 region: CATSSRYQETQYF. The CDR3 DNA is TGTGCCACCTCTAGCCGCTACCAAGAGACCCAGTACTTC.

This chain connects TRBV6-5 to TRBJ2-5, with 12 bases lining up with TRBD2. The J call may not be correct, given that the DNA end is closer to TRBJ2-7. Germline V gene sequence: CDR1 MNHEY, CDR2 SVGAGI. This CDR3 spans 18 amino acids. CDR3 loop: CASSYSLAGGPTPYEQYF. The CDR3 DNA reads TGTGCCAGCAGTTACTCGCTAGCGGGGGGGCCCACCCCCTACGAGCAGTACTTC.

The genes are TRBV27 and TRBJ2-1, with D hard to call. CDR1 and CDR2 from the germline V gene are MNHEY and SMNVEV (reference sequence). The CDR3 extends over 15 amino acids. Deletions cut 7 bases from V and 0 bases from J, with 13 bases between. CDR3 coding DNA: TGTGCCAGCACCTTGTACACAAGCTCCTACAATGAGCAGTTCTTC. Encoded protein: CASTLYTSSYNEQFF.

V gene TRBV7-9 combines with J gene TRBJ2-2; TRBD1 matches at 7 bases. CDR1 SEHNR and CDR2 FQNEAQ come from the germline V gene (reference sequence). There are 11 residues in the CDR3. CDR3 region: CGDRNTGELFF. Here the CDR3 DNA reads TGTGGGGACAGGAACACCGGGGAGCTGTTTTTT.

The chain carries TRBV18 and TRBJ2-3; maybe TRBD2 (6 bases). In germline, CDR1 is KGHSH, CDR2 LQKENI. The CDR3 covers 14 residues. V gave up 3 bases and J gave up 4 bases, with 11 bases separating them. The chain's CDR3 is CASSPGSIADTQYF. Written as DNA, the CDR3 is TGTGCCAGCTCACCCGGGAGTATCGCAGATACGCAGTATTTT.

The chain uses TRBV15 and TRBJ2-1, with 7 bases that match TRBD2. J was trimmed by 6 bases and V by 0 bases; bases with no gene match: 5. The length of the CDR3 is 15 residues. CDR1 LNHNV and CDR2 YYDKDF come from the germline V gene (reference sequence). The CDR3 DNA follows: TGTGCCACCAGCAGAGATTGGGGACTACCCAATGAGCAGTTCTTC. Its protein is CATSRDWGLPNEQFF.

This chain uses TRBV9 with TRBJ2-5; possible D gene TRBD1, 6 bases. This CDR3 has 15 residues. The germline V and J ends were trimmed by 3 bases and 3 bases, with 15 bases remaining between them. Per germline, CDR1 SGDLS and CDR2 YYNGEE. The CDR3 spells CASSGRQEREETQYF. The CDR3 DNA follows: TGTGCCAGCAGCGGTCGACAGGAGAGGGAAGAGACCCAGTACTTC. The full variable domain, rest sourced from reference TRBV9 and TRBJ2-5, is DSGVTQTPKHLITATGQRVTLRCSPRSGDLSVYWYQQSLDQGLQFLIQYYNGEERAKGNILERFSAQQFPDLHSELNLSSLELGDSALYFCASSGRQEREETQYFGPGTRLLVL.

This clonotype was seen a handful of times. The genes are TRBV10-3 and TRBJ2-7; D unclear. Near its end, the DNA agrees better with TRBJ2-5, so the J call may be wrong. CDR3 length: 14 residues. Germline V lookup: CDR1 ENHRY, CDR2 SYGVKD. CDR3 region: CAISEVVGKETQYF. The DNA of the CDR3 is TGTGCCATCAGTGAAGTCGTAGGGAAGGAGACCCAGTACTTC.

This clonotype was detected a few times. The chain's CDR3 is CASSLGGRFTDEQYF. DNA for the CDR3: TGTGCCAGCAGTTTAGGGGGCAGGTTCACCGATGAGCAGTACTTC. The rearrangement links TRBV12-3 or TRBV12-4 to TRBJ2-7, with D possibly matching TRBD1 (5 bases). The CDR3 runs 15 residues. Between the trimmed V and J ends, which lost 1 base and 7 bases, there was a span of 17 bases.

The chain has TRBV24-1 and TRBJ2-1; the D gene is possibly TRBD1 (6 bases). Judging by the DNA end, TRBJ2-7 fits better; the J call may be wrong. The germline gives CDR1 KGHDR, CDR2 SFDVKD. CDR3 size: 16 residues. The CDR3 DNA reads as TGTGCCACCAGTGATCGAACAGGGAGCTCCTACAATGAGCAGTACTTC. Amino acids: CATSDRTGSSYNEQYF.

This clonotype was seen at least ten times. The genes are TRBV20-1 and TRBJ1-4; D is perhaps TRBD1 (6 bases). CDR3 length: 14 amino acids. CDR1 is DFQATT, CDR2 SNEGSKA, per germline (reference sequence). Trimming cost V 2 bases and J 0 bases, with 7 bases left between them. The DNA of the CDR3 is TGCAGTGCTAGACGGACAGCAACTAATGAAAAACTGTTTTTT. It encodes CSARRTATNEKLFF.

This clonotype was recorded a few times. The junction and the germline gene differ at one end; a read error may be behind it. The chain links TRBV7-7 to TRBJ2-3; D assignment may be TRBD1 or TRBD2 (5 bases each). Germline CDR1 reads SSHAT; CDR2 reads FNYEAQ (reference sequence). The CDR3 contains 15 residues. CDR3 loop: CASSEGVSSTDTRYF. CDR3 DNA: TGTGCCAGCAGCGAAGGGGTGTCTAGCACAGATACGCGGTATTTT.

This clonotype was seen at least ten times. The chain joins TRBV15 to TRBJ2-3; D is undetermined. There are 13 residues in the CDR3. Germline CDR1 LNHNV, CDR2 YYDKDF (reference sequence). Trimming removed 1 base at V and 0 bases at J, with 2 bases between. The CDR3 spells CATSRASTDTQYF. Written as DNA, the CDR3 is TGTGCCACCAGCAGAGCTAGCACAGATACGCAGTATTTT.

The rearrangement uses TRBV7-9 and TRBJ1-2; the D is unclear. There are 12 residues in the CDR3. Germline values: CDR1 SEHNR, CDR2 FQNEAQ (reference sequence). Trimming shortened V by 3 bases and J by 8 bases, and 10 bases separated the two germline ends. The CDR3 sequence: CASSFYGEGYTF. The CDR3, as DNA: TGTGCCAGCAGCTTTTACGGGGAGGGCTACACCTTC. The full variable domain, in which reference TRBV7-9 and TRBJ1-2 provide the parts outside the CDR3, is DTGVSQNPRHKITKRGQNVTFRCDPISEHNRLYWYRQTLGQGPEFLTYFQNEAQLEKSRLLSDRFSAERPKGSFSTLEIQRTEQGDSAMYLCASSFYGEGYTFGSGTRLTVV.

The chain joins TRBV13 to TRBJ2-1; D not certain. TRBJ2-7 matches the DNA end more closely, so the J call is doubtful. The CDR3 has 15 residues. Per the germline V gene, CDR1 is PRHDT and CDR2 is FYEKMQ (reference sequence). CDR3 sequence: CASSPGSYLYNEQYF. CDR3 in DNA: TGTGCCAGCAGCCCCGGGTCATACCTCTACAATGAGCAGTACTTC.

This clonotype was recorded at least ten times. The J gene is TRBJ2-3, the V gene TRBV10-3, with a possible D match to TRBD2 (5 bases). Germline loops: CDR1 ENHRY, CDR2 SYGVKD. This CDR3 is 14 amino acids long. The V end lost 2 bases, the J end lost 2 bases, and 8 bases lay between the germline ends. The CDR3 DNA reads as TGTGCCATCAGTGAGACTAGACACACAGATACGCAGTATTTT. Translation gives CAISETRHTDTQYF.

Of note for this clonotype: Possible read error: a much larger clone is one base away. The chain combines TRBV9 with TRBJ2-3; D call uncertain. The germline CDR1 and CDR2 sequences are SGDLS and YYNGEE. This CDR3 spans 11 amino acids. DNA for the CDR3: TGTGCCAGCAGCGTATGGGGTACGCTGTATTTT. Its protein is CASSVWGTLYF. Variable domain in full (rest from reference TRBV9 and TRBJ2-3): DSGVTQTPKHLITATGQRVTLRCSPRSGDLSVYWYQQSLDQGLQFLIQYYNGEERAKGNILERFSAQQFPDLHSELNLSSLELGDSALYFCASSVWGTLYFGPGTRLTVL.

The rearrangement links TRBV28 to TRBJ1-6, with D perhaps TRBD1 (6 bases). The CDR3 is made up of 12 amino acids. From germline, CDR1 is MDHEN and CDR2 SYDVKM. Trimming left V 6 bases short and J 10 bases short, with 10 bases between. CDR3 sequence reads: CASRQGKSPLHF. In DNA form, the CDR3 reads TGTGCCAGCAGACAGGGAAAATCACCCCTCCACTTT.

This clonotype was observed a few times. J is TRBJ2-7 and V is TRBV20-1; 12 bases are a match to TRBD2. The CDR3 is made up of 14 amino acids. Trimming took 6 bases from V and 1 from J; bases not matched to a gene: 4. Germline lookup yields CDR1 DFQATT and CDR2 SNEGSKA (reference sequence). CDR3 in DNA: TGCAGTGCCAGACTAGCGGGAGTTTCCTACGAGCAGTACTTC. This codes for CSARLAGVSYEQYF.

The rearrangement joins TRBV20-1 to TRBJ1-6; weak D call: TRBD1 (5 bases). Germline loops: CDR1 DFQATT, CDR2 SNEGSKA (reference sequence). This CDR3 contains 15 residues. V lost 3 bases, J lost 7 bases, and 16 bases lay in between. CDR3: CSARGVGRINSPLHF. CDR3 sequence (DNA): TGCAGTGCTAGGGGGGTGGGACGGATCAATTCACCCCTCCACTTT.